The rows below give T cell receptor beta chains drawn from one sample of a study of blood T cell repertoires in COVID-19. Some clones are missing from TCRdb's copy, which holds only in-frame ones; the method was immunoSEQ multiplex PCR. The sample has more than 300,000 clones, roughly 91% seen once. Input material: PBMCs or T cells enriched from blood (not recorded which). These TCRs come from a woman aged 18-29 years who had recovered from COVID-19. Both conserved end residues are part of each CDR3. The D gene is left open where the match is weak. Size is stated for part of the rows, as once, few or many counts, or as a class when the clone is expanded.

TRBJ1-6,TRBD1,TRBV2,14,NA,TGTGCCAGCAACCAGGGGGCCTATAATTCACCCCTCCACTTT,CASNQGAYNSPLHF
TRBJ1-1,NA,TRBV6-5,15,NA,TGTGCCAGCAGTTACGGGGAACAGGGTAACACTGAAGCTTTCTTT,CASSYGEQGNTEAFF
TRBJ1-3,NA,TRBV6-5,15,NA,TGTGCCAGCTCAGCAGGGACTCACTCTGGAAACACCATATATTTT,CASSAGTHSGNTIYF
TRBJ2-1,TRBD1,TRBV2,13,once,TGTGCCAGCGAGGACAGGGGGAAAAATGAGCAGTTCTTC,CASEDRGKNEQFF
TRBJ1-1,NA,TRBV6-5,13,NA,TGTGCCAGCAGTTCGACCGAGGGCACTGAAGCTTTCTTT,CASSSTEGTEAFF
TRBJ1-2,NA,TRBV24-1,12,NA,TGTGCCACCAGTGATTCGAACTATGGCTACACCTTC,CATSDSNYGYTF
TRBJ2-5,TRBD1,TRBV7-8,15,NA,TGTGCCAGCAGTTATTGGGGACAGGGGCTGGAGACCCAGTACTTC,CASSYWGQGLETQYF
TRBJ2-7,NA,TRBV30,13,few,TGTGCCTGTACCCCTAGAGTCGGTTACGAGCAGTACTTC,CACTPRVGYEQYF
TRBJ1-2,NA,TRBV2,13,NA,TGTGCCAGCAGTGAGGTCGATCTAGATGGCTACACCTTC,CASSEVDLDGYTF
TRBJ1-3,NA,TRBV9,14,NA,TGTGCCAGCAGCGTTTTAGACACTGGAAACACCATATATTTT,CASSVLDTGNTIYF
TRBJ2-7,TRBD2,TRBV6-5,15,few,TGTGCCAGCAGACGGACCGGGACTAGCGGAGAGGGGCAGTACTTC,CASRRTGTSGEGQYF
TRBJ1-4,NA,TRBV28,16,NA,TGTGCCAGCAGTTTCAGCGGGAAATCAGCTAATGAAAAACTGTTTTTT,CASSFSGKSANEKLFF
TRBJ1-6,NA,TRBV19,13,NA,TGTGCCAGTAGACCGGGGGGGGACTCACCCCTCCACTTT,CASRPGGDSPLHF
TRBJ2-2,TRBD1,TRBV9,15,NA,TGTGCCAGCAGCGTCGGACAGGGGGCCGCCGGGGAGCTGTTTTTT,CASSVGQGAAGELFF
TRBJ1-5,NA,TRBV6-5,15,NA,TGTGCCAGCAGTACCCTGGACAGACTCGATCAGCCCCAGCATTTT,CASSTLDRLDQPQHF
TRBJ1-5,TRBD1,TRBV19,16,once,TGTGCCAGTATTCGGACAGGAGGGGATAGCAATCAGCCCCAGCATTTT,CASIRTGGDSNQPQHF
TRBJ1-2,TRBD1,TRBV20-1,14,once,TGCAGTGCTAGTTCGGGGACAGGGGGCTATGGCTACACCTTC,CSASSGTGGYGYTF
TRBJ1-2,TRBD1,TRBV7-6,14,once,TGTGCCAGCAGCTTAGGAGGGGGCGCCGGTGGCTACACCTTC,CASSLGGGAGGYTF
TRBJ1-1,NA,TRBV2,14,NA,TGTGCCAGCAGTGAAACGCAGGGCAGAACTGAAGCTTTCTTT,CASSETQGRTEAFF
TRBJ1-1,NA,TRBV9,14,NA,TGTGCCAGCAGCCCCACAGGGACGGGCACTGAAGCTTTCTTT,CASSPTGTGTEAFF
TRBJ1-1,TRBD1,TRBV7-2,15,few,TGTGCCAGCAGCTTAGAGCCGGGACAGGGGGCAGTGGCTTTCTTT,CASSLEPGQGAVAFF
TRBJ1-1,NA,TRBV5-5,14,NA,TGTGCCAGCAGCTTGCGGGGGGTGAACACTGAAGCTTTCTTT,CASSLRGVNTEAFF
TRBJ1-3,NA,TRBV6-1,15,NA,TGTGCCAGCAGTGAAAATAACGTCAGGGTGAACACCATATATTTT,CASSENNVRVNTIYF
TRBJ2-1,TRBD2,TRBV12-5,13,NA,TGTGCTAGTGTTCTCCGGGGGGGCGATGAGCAGTTCTTC,CASVLRGGDEQFF
TRBJ1-1,NA,TRBV6-5,13,NA,TGTGCCAGCAGTCGCGGGGAGCATACTGAAGCTTTCTTT,CASSRGEHTEAFF
TRBJ2-3,TRBD2,TRBV19,14,NA,TGTGCCAGTAAGATTAGCGGGGGCACAGATACGCAGTATTTT,CASKISGGTDTQYF
TRBJ1-2,NA,TRBV11-2,17,NA,TGTGCCAGCACCGCTTACCCTCAGGCCCCCTTATTCTATGGCTACACCTTC,CASTAYPQAPLFYGYTF
TRBJ2-1,TRBD2,TRBV3-1/TRBV3-2,17,NA,TGTGCCAGCAGCCAAGACATAGCGGGGACCTCCTACAATGAGCAGTTCTTC,CASSQDIAGTSYNEQFF
TRBJ2-7,NA,TRBV6-6,14,NA,TGTGCCAGCAGTTCCGGGACATCCACCTACGAGCAGTACTTC,CASSSGTSTYEQYF
TRBJ1-2,NA,TRBV5-4,12,NA,TGTGCCGGATTTCGGGGAGGTTATGGCTACACCTTC,CAGFRGGYGYTF
TRBJ1-4,NA,TRBV15,14,NA,TGTGCCACCAGCACTCGCCTAGAGGGAGAAAAACTGTTTTTT,CATSTRLEGEKLFF
TRBJ2-3,TRBD2,TRBV30,18,NA,TGTGCCTGGAGTAGACTCGGACTAGCGGGGGGGCCTGCTGATACGCAGTATTTT,CAWSRLGLAGGPADTQYF
TRBJ1-4,TRBD1,TRBV5-1,17,once,TGCGCCAGCAGCCCCGACAGGGTATCAATCCTCAATGAAAAACTGTTTTTT,CASSPDRVSILNEKLFF
TRBJ2-7,TRBD1,TRBV4-1,13,NA,TGCGCCAGCAGCCCGGACAGGGCCTACGAGCAGTACTTC,CASSPDRAYEQYF
TRBJ1-2,NA,TRBV5-6,12,NA,TGTGCCAGCAGCTTAACAGGGTATGGCTACACCTTC,CASSLTGYGYTF
TRBJ1-3,NA,TRBV5-4,15,once,TGTGCCAGCAGCCCGCGGCCGGAGACTGGAAACACCATATATTTT,CASSPRPETGNTIYF
TRBJ2-3,TRBD2,TRBV5-1,16,NA,TGCGCCAGCAGCTTCGGTCTAGCGGAAATCACAGATACGCAGTATTTT,CASSFGLAEITDTQYF
TRBJ1-2,TRBD1,TRBV5-1,15,NA,TGCGCCAGCAGCGGCATACAGGGGGCAAAAGATGGCTACACCTTC,CASSGIQGAKDGYTF
TRBJ2-3,NA,TRBV5-1,13,NA,TGCGCCAGCCGTAGTAGAGCTCCAGATACGCAGTATTTT,CASRSRAPDTQYF
TRBJ2-2,TRBD1,TRBV18,16,NA,TGTGCCAGCTCACCGGGACAGGGGGCGTACACCGGGGAGCTGTTTTTT,CASSPGQGAYTGELFF
TRBJ1-1,TRBD1,TRBV10-3,14,NA,TGTGCCATCAGCGGGACAGGGGGGAACACTGAAGCTTTCTTT,CAISGTGGNTEAFF
TRBJ2-7,TRBD1,TRBV9,15,few,TGTGCCAGCAGCGGAAATCCGGGACAGGCCTACGAGCAGTACTTC,CASSGNPGQAYEQYF
TRBJ1-3,TRBD1,TRBV5-1,18,NA,TGCGCCAGCAGCGTTACACCGGGACAGAGGAGCTCTGGAAACACCATATATTTT,CASSVTPGQRSSGNTIYF
TRBJ1-1,NA,TRBV7-3,15,NA,TGTGCCAGCAGCCGTACGGGACAAAGTAACACTGAAGCTTTCTTT,CASSRTGQSNTEAFF
TRBJ1-1,NA,TRBV19,15,NA,TGTGCCAGTAGTTATCGGAGGGCCATGAACACTGAAGCTTTCTTT,CASSYRRAMNTEAFF